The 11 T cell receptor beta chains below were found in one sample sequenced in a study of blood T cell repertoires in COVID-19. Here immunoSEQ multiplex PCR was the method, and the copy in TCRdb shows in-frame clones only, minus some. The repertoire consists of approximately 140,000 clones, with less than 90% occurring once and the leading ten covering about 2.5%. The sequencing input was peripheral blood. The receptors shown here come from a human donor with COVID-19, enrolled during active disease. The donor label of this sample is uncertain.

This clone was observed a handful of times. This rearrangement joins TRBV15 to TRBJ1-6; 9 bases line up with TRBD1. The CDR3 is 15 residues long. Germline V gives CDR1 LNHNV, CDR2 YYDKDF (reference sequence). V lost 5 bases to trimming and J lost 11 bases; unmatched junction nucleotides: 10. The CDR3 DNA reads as TGTGCCACCAGCTCCTGGACAGGGGTTCCTGCACCCCTCCACTTT. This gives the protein CATSSWTGVPAPLHF.

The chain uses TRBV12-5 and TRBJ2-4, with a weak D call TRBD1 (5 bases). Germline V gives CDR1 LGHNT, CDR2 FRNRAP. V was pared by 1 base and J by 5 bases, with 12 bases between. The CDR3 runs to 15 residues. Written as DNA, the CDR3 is TGTGCTAGTGGTTTGGGCAGGGCGAAAGAAAACATTCAGTACTTC. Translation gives CASGLGRAKENIQYF.

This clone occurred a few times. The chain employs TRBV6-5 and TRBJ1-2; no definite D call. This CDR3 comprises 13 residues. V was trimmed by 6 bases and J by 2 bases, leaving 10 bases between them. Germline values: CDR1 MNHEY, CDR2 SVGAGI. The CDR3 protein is CASRLGPNYGYTF. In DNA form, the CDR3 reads TGTGCCAGCAGACTGGGCCCCAACTATGGCTACACCTTC.

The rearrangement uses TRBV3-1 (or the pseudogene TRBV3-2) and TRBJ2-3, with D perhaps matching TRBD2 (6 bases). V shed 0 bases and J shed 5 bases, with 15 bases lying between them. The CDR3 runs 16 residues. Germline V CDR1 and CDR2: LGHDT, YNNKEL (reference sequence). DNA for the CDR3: TGTGCCAGCAGCCAAGATCGAGGGAGGCGCGGAGATACGCAGTATTTT. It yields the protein CASSQDRGRRGDTQYF.

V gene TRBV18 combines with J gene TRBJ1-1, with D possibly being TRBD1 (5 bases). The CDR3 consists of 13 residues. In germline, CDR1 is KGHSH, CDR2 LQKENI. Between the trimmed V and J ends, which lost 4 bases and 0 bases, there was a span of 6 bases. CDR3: CASSQGMNTEAFF. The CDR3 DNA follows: TGTGCCAGCTCACAGGGGATGAACACTGAAGCTTTCTTT.

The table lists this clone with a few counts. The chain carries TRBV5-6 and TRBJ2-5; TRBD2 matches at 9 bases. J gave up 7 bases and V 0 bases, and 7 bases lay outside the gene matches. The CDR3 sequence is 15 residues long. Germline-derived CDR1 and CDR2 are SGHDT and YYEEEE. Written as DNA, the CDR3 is TGTGCCAGCAGCTTGGGACTAGCGGCCCCGCGGACCCAGTACTTC. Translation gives CASSLGLAAPRTQYF. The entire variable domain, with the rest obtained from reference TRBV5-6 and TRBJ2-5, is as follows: DAGVTQSPTHLIKTRGQQVTLRCSPKSGHDTVSWYQQALGQGPQFIFQYYEEEERQRGNFPDRFSGHQFPNYSSELNVNALLLGDSALYLCASSLGLAAPRTQYFGPGTRLLVL.

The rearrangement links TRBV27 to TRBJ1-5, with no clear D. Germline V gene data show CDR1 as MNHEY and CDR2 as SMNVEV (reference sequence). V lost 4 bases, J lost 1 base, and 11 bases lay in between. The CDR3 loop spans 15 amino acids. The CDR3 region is CASSSRSGSNQPQHF. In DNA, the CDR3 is TGTGCCAGCAGTTCCCGGAGCGGAAGCAATCAGCCCCAGCATTTT.

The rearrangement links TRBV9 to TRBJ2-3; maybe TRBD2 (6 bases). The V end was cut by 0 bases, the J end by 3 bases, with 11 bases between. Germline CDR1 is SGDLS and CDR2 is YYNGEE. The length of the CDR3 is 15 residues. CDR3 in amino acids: CASSVGSGWTDTQYF. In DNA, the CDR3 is TGTGCCAGCAGCGTAGGGAGCGGGTGGACAGATACGCAGTATTTT.

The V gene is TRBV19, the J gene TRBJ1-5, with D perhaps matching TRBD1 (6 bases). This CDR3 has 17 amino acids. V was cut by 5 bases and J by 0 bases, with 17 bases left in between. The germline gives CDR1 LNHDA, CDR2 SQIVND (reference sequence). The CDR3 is CASSGDGQSYSNQPQHF. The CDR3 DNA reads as TGTGCCAGTAGTGGGGATGGACAGAGCTATAGCAATCAGCCCCAGCATTTT.

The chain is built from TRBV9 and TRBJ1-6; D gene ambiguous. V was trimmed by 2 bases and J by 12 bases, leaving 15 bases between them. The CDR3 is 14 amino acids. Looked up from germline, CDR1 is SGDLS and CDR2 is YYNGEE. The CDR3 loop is CASSVTRDSVPLHF. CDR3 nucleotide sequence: TGTGCCAGCAGCGTGACTAGGGATTCTGTACCCCTCCACTTT.

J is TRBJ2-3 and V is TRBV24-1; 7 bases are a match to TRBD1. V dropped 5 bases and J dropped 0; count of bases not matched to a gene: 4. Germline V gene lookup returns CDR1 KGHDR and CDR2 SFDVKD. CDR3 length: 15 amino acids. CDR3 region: CATSATGVSTDTQYF. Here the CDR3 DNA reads TGTGCCACCAGTGCCACAGGGGTGAGCACAGATACGCAGTATTTT.